In this sample, the clone carrying this TCR beta chain turned up many times. What it binds is not known. As for time point: patch test 1, 2 weeks after DPC sensitization. Treatment: therapeutic diphenylcyclopropenone sensitization with weekly scalp DPC. Blood sampling occurred before each patch-test application. From the RACE reads, TCRdb called clonotypes with MiXCR, one entry per CDR3 protein. The repertoire holds approximately 340,000 distinct CDR3 sequences, about 7% seen once, with about 8% in the top ten. This record comes from a study of human T cells and chemical hapten exposure. For the study at large: Each week of the roughly 26-week study, patients had diphenylcyclopropenone applied to the scalp. Study conclusions and caveats: Higher patch test scores went with higher counts of PT1 expanded TCRs. Expanded TCR sets contained significantly more large CDR3 similarity clusters than controls.

The CDR3 consists of 19 residues. V shed 5 bases, J shed 4 bases, and the junction held 23 bases outside the gene matches. Germline loops: CDR1 DFQATT, CDR2 SNEGSKA (reference sequence). This chain links TRBV20-1 with TRBJ2-3, with 8 bases identical to TRBD1. The receptor was isolated from a woman aged 18-30 years with alopecia areata. Some clones in this sample may be carry-over from other donors' samples. The sample here was whole blood, taken in connection with sensitization to the hapten diphenylcyclopropenone (DPC). This CDR3 reads CSALLAETGAAGSPDTQYF. The DNA of the CDR3 is TGCAGTGCTCTCTTGGCCGAGACAGGGGCAGCCGGTAGCCCAGATACGCAGTATTTT.